The 9 T cell receptor beta chains reported below all come from one sample, sequenced in a study of T cell responses to AZD1222 COVID-19 vaccine. TCRdb's copy holds only in-frame clones and misses some; the assay was immunoSEQ multiplex PCR. The sample holds 130,000 or so clones, roughly 84% seen once. Source: peripheral blood, taken on day 0 of AZD1222 vaccination. Receptor source: an adult in good health.

The chain links TRBV6-2 or TRBV6-3 to TRBJ1-2, with D perhaps TRBD1 (6 bases). This CDR3 has 15 amino acids. V dropped 0 bases and J dropped 0 bases, with 8 bases sitting between them. The germline gives CDR1 MNHEY, CDR2 SVGEGT. CDR3 DNA: TGTGCCAGCAGTTACTCCTGGACAGCTAACTATGGCTACACCTTC. This encodes CASSYSWTANYGYTF.

This chain connects TRBV3-1 (or the pseudogene TRBV3-2) to TRBJ2-2; unclear D gene. V lost 4 bases to trimming and J lost 5 bases, with 5 bases between them. Germline V lookup: CDR1 LGHDT, CDR2 YNNKEL (reference sequence). The CDR3 covers 12 residues. CDR3 in amino acids: CASSLRTGELFF. The CDR3 nucleotides are TGTGCCAGCAGCCTCCGAACCGGGGAGCTGTTTTTT.

The rearrangement joins TRBV18 to TRBJ1-3; tentative D call: TRBD1 (5 bases). Trimming left V 3 bases short and J 0 bases short, with 12 bases between. The CDR3 is made up of 16 amino acids. Germline-derived CDR1 and CDR2 are KGHSH and LQKENI. The CDR3 nucleotides are TGTGCCAGCTCACCCAGGGACGGATTCTCTGGAAACACCATATATTTT. Protein sequence: CASSPRDGFSGNTIYF.

The V call is TRBV5-6, the J call TRBJ2-5; the match to TRBD1 covers 9 bases. The germline CDR1 and CDR2 sequences are SGHDT and YYEEEE. This CDR3 has 15 residues. Trimming at V came to 4 bases and at J to 4 bases, leaving 8 bases not matched to a gene. The CDR3 region has the DNA TGTGCCAGCAGCCCCGGGACAGGGTTGGGAGAGACCCAGTACTTC. Residues: CASSPGTGLGETQYF. The entire variable domain, with the rest obtained from reference TRBV5-6 and TRBJ2-5, is as follows: DAGVTQSPTHLIKTRGQQVTLRCSPKSGHDTVSWYQQALGQGPQFIFQYYEEEERQRGNFPDRFSGHQFPNYSSELNVNALLLGDSALYLCASSPGTGLGETQYFGPGTRLLVL.

This chain links TRBV5-4 with TRBJ1-2; perhaps TRBD1 as D (6 bases). CDR3 length: 13 amino acids. The ends were cut back, 4 bases at V and 4 bases at J, with 11 bases in the middle. The V gene's germline CDR1 is SGHNT and CDR2 YYREEE (reference sequence). CDR3 loop: CASSGGHFYGYTF. The DNA for the CDR3 is TGTGCCAGCAGCGGGGGACATTTCTATGGCTACACCTTC.

This chain connects TRBV2 to TRBJ2-7; D remains ambiguous. The CDR3 is 14 amino acids. Germline-derived CDR1 and CDR2 are SNHLY and FYNNEI. The germline V and J ends were trimmed by 0 bases and 2 bases, with 8 bases remaining between them. CDR3 sequence (DNA): TGTGCCAGCAGTGAAGCGGGCGGTACCTACGAGCAGTACTTC. Protein sequence: CASSEAGGTYEQYF.

This chain connects TRBV6-6 to TRBJ2-3, with D tentatively TRBD1 (6 bases). The CDR3 totals 13 residues. The V end lost 0 bases, the J end lost 5 bases, and 6 bases lay between the germline ends. The germline V gene has CDR1 MNHNY and CDR2 SVGAGI (reference sequence). In DNA, the CDR3 is TGTGCCAGCAGTTACTCCAGGGGAGATACGCAGTATTTT. This gives the protein CASSYSRGDTQYF.

This sequence joins TRBV19 and TRBJ1-5, with D perhaps matching TRBD1 (5 bases). V lost 1 base to trimming and J lost 9 bases, with 16 bases between them. The CDR3 spans 15 residues. Germline CDR1 and CDR2: LNHDA and SQIVND (reference sequence). CDR3 sequence reads: CASSIGLGVGRPQHF. CDR3 nucleotide sequence: TGTGCCAGTAGTATAGGGTTAGGGGTCGGGCGGCCCCAGCATTTT. Full variable domain (remainder filled in from reference TRBV19 and TRBJ1-5): DGGITQSPKYLFRKEGQNVTLSCEQNLNHDAMYWYRQDPGQGLRLIYYSQIVNDFQKGDIAEGYSVSREKKESFPLTVTSAQKNPTAFYLCASSIGLGVGRPQHFGDGTRLSIL.

This chain joins TRBV4-3 and TRBJ1-6; D perhaps matches TRBD1 (5 bases). Germline CDR1 reads LGHNA; CDR2 reads YSLEER. Trimming removed 0 bases at V and 7 bases at J, with 10 bases between. This CDR3 has 15 amino acids. Written as DNA, the CDR3 is TGCGCCAGCAGCCAAGATAGGGGAGGGAATTCACCCCTCCACTTT. It specifies CASSQDRGGNSPLHF.